This is a list of T cell receptor beta chains from one sample in a study of OX40 agonist ivuxolimab in advanced cancers. Sequencing was performed with immunoSEQ multiplex PCR; in TCRdb, only in-frame clones are kept and a portion is missing. The sample shows about 65,000 clones, roughly 87% of them seen only once. Material: CD4+ or CD8+ T cells sorted from blood, obtained in a trial of the OX40 agonist ivuxolimab. These receptors originate from an adult with an advanced solid tumor such as melanoma, head and neck, liver or kidney cancer. CDR3s include the opening cysteine and the closing phenylalanine or tryptophan. Each record gives: J gene, clone size, D gene, V gene, CDR3 DNA, CDR3 protein. A D gene is named only where the DNA matches it firmly. A row's size may be missing; if present it is once, few, many or a size class.

J gene: TRBJ1-2; clone size: -; D gene: -; V gene: TRBV19; CDR3 DNA: TGTGCCAGTAGGGACCCTGGGAGATCAAACTATGGCTACACCTTC; CDR3 protein: CASRDPGRSNYGYTF
J gene: TRBJ2-3; clone size: once; D gene: TRBD1; V gene: TRBV19; CDR3 DNA: TGTGCCAGTAGCACGACAGGGGGCACAGATACGCAGTATTTT; CDR3 protein: CASSTTGGTDTQYF
J gene: TRBJ2-1; clone size: -; D gene: TRBD2; V gene: TRBV6-6; CDR3 DNA: TGTGCCAGCAGCTATGACCGGAGCGGGGGGGCCGGCGAGCAGTTCTTC; CDR3 protein: CASSYDRSGGAGEQFF
J gene: TRBJ1-4; clone size: -; D gene: -; V gene: TRBV7-9; CDR3 DNA: TGTGCCAGCAGCTCGGACAGCCCGAGGTTGGGCGAAAAACTGTTTTTT; CDR3 protein: CASSSDSPRLGEKLFF
J gene: TRBJ1-4; clone size: -; D gene: -; V gene: TRBV15; CDR3 DNA: TGTGCCACCAGCAGTGAGGGATTAACTAATGAAAAACTGTTTTTT; CDR3 protein: CATSSEGLTNEKLFF
J gene: TRBJ1-4; clone size: -; D gene: TRBD1; V gene: TRBV5-4; CDR3 DNA: TGTGCCAGCAGCCGGGACAGAAGTAATGAAAAACTGTTTTTT; CDR3 protein: CASSRDRSNEKLFF
J gene: TRBJ1-2; clone size: few; D gene: TRBD1; V gene: TRBV4-1; CDR3 DNA: TGCGCCAGCAGCCAAGGGACAGGTTATGGCTACACCTTC; CDR3 protein: CASSQGTGYGYTF
J gene: TRBJ2-7; clone size: -; D gene: TRBD2; V gene: TRBV29-1; CDR3 DNA: TGCACCCCCCTCGCGGGGGACGGGGACCGCTGGGAGCAGTACTTC; CDR3 protein: CTPLAGDGDRWEQYF
J gene: TRBJ2-5; clone size: -; D gene: -; V gene: TRBV6-5; CDR3 DNA: TGTGCCAGCAGTATAAACCGACATCCCCAAGAGACCCAGTACTTC; CDR3 protein: CASSINRHPQETQYF
J gene: TRBJ2-5; clone size: -; D gene: TRBD2; V gene: TRBV29-1; CDR3 DNA: TGCAGCGTTGGACTAGCGGGGGTTGGAGAGACCCAGTACTTC; CDR3 protein: CSVGLAGVGETQYF
J gene: TRBJ2-7; clone size: -; D gene: -; V gene: TRBV5-1; CDR3 DNA: TGCGCCAGCAGCTTGGCCACGAAGGCTATGCCCTACGAGCAGTACTTC; CDR3 protein: CASSLATKAMPYEQYF
J gene: TRBJ1-2; clone size: -; D gene: -; V gene: TRBV7-2; CDR3 DNA: TGTGCCAGCACCGGCCTGAACTATGGCTACACCTTC; CDR3 protein: CASTGLNYGYTF
J gene: TRBJ2-5; clone size: -; D gene: -; V gene: TRBV5-1; CDR3 DNA: TGCGCCAGCAGATGGGACCTAAGGGAGACCCAGTACTTC; CDR3 protein: CASRWDLRETQYF
J gene: TRBJ1-2; clone size: -; D gene: -; V gene: TRBV18; CDR3 DNA: TGTGCCAGCTCACCGGGGTCAGACTATGGCTACACCTTC; CDR3 protein: CASSPGSDYGYTF
J gene: TRBJ2-6; clone size: once; D gene: -; V gene: TRBV6-5; CDR3 DNA: TGTGCCAGCTGGAACGGGCCTGGGGCCAACGTCCTGACTTTC; CDR3 protein: CASWNGPGANVLTF
J gene: TRBJ1-1; clone size: -; D gene: TRBD1; V gene: TRBV7-9; CDR3 DNA: TGTGCCAGCAGCCCCCCAACAGGGGGCGGCACTGAAGCTTTCTTT; CDR3 protein: CASSPPTGGGTEAFF
J gene: TRBJ1-5; clone size: -; D gene: -; V gene: TRBV6-1; CDR3 DNA: TGTGCCAGCTGGATGGGCAGTCAGCCCCAGCATTTT; CDR3 protein: CASWMGSQPQHF
J gene: TRBJ1-6; clone size: -; D gene: TRBD1; V gene: TRBV4-3; CDR3 DNA: TGCGCCAGCAGCCGGGATACAGGGGGCGTTTCCTCCTATAATTCACCCCTCCACTTT; CDR3 protein: CASSRDTGGVSSYNSPLHF
J gene: TRBJ2-1; clone size: -; D gene: -; V gene: TRBV7-8; CDR3 DNA: TGTGCCAGCAGCAAACGGGACACCACCTTAAATGAGCAGTTCTTC; CDR3 protein: CASSKRDTTLNEQFF
J gene: TRBJ1-2; clone size: -; D gene: -; V gene: TRBV19; CDR3 DNA: TGTGCCAGTAGTATTGGAGACATCTATGGCTACACCTTC; CDR3 protein: CASSIGDIYGYTF
J gene: TRBJ1-3; clone size: -; D gene: -; V gene: TRBV6-1; CDR3 DNA: TGTGCCAGCAGTGAGCGTCCCTGGGGTGTCTCCTCTGGAAACACCATATATTTT; CDR3 protein: CASSERPWGVSSGNTIYF
J gene: TRBJ2-3; clone size: once; D gene: -; V gene: TRBV6-5; CDR3 DNA: TGTGCCAGCAGTTACTCCGGCGGGGTCGGGGATACGCAGTATTTT; CDR3 protein: CASSYSGGVGDTQYF
J gene: TRBJ1-2; clone size: once; D gene: -; V gene: TRBV5-4; CDR3 DNA: TGTGCCAGCAGCTTGGAGGGCAGTCGGACGCTGTACACCTTC; CDR3 protein: CASSLEGSRTLYTF
J gene: TRBJ1-5; clone size: -; D gene: -; V gene: TRBV4-1; CDR3 DNA: TGCGCCAGCAGCCAAGGAGAGACAGAAGGCAATCAGCCCCAGCATTTT; CDR3 protein: CASSQGETEGNQPQHF
J gene: TRBJ1-5; clone size: -; D gene: -; V gene: TRBV25-1; CDR3 DNA: TGTGCCAGCAGTGATTCGGGTAATCAGCCCCAGCATTTT; CDR3 protein: CASSDSGNQPQHF
J gene: TRBJ1-1; clone size: -; D gene: -; V gene: TRBV27; CDR3 DNA: TGTGCCAGCAGGAACAGGGCTTCAACAACTGAAGCTTTCTTT; CDR3 protein: CASRNRASTTEAFF
J gene: TRBJ1-1; clone size: -; D gene: TRBD1; V gene: TRBV7-9; CDR3 DNA: TGTGCCAGCAGCCCGGGACAGGGGGTAACAGCTTTCTTT; CDR3 protein: CASSPGQGVTAFF
J gene: TRBJ1-2; clone size: -; D gene: -; V gene: TRBV30; CDR3 DNA: TGTGCCTGGAGTGTACCGGGATCCTATGGCTACACCTTC; CDR3 protein: CAWSVPGSYGYTF
J gene: TRBJ2-2; clone size: once; D gene: TRBD2; V gene: TRBV11-2; CDR3 DNA: TGTGCCAGCAGCTTCCCCTCGGGGGGGCGGAACACCGGGGAGCTGTTTTTT; CDR3 protein: CASSFPSGGRNTGELFF
J gene: TRBJ2-1; clone size: -; D gene: TRBD1; V gene: TRBV10-3; CDR3 DNA: TGTGCCATCAGCCGGGACAGTGACAATGAGCAGTTCTTC; CDR3 protein: CAISRDSDNEQFF
J gene: TRBJ1-6; clone size: few; D gene: -; V gene: TRBV4-2; CDR3 DNA: TGTGCCAGCAGCCAATATTTGGCTTCTTCACCCCTCCACTTT; CDR3 protein: CASSQYLASSPLHF
J gene: TRBJ1-2; clone size: -; D gene: -; V gene: TRBV5-8; CDR3 DNA: TGTGCCAGCAGTTTCCGACAGGCCGGGGGCTACACCTTC; CDR3 protein: CASSFRQAGGYTF
J gene: TRBJ2-7; clone size: -; D gene: TRBD2; V gene: TRBV5-4; CDR3 DNA: TGTGCCAGCAGCTTGTCACGGACTAGCGGGGGCGACTACTCCTACGAGCAGTACTTC; CDR3 protein: CASSLSRTSGGDYSYEQYF
J gene: TRBJ1-1; clone size: -; D gene: -; V gene: TRBV7-9; CDR3 DNA: TGTGCCAGCAGCTTAAGTAACATGAACACTGAAGCTTTCTTT; CDR3 protein: CASSLSNMNTEAFF
J gene: TRBJ2-7; clone size: once; D gene: -; V gene: TRBV10-3; CDR3 DNA: TGTGCCGCCCGGGGCCTCTACGAGCAGTACTTC; CDR3 protein: CAARGLYEQYF
J gene: TRBJ1-2; clone size: -; D gene: -; V gene: TRBV6-1; CDR3 DNA: TGTGCCAGCAGTGAGGCCGGACCGAACTATGGCTACACCTTC; CDR3 protein: CASSEAGPNYGYTF
J gene: TRBJ1-2; clone size: -; D gene: -; V gene: TRBV19; CDR3 DNA: TGTGCCAGTAGTATGGTCCGAGGGTCGACTAACTATGGCTACACCTTC; CDR3 protein: CASSMVRGSTNYGYTF
J gene: TRBJ2-3; clone size: -; D gene: TRBD1; V gene: TRBV5-4; CDR3 DNA: TGTGCCAGCAGCTGGGGACAGGGAAGCACAGATACGCAGTATTTT; CDR3 protein: CASSWGQGSTDTQYF
J gene: TRBJ1-4; clone size: -; D gene: TRBD1; V gene: TRBV19; CDR3 DNA: TGTGCCAGTACCGACAGGGTTAATGAAAAACTGTTTTTT; CDR3 protein: CASTDRVNEKLFF
J gene: TRBJ2-7; clone size: -; D gene: TRBD2; V gene: TRBV6-5; CDR3 DNA: TGTGCCAGCAGTTATACTAGCGGGGATTACGAGCAGTACTTC; CDR3 protein: CASSYTSGDYEQYF
J gene: TRBJ2-1; clone size: -; D gene: TRBD2; V gene: TRBV9; CDR3 DNA: TGTGCCAGCAGCCCCCGACCCGGGGGGACTAGCGGGGTCTACAATGAGCAGTTCTTC; CDR3 protein: CASSPRPGGTSGVYNEQFF
J gene: TRBJ1-5; clone size: -; D gene: TRBD1; V gene: TRBV10-3; CDR3 DNA: TGTGCCACTACGGGACAGGGAGTCAATCAGCCCCAGCATTTT; CDR3 protein: CATTGQGVNQPQHF
J gene: TRBJ1-2; clone size: -; D gene: -; V gene: TRBV30; CDR3 DNA: TGTGCCTGCTATATGAGGGGCTACACCTTC; CDR3 protein: CACYMRGYTF